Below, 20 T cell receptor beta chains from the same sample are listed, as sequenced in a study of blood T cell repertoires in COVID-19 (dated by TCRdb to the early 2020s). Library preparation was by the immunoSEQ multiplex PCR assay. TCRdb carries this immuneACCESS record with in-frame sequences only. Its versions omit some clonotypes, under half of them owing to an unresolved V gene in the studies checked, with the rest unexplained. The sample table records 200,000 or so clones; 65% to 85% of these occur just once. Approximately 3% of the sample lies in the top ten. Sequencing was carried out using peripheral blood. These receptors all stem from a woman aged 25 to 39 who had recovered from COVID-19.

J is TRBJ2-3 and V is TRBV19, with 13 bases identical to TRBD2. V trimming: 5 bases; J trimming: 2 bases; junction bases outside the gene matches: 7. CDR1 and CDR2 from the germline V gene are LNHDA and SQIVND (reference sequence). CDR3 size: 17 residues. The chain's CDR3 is CASSPRLAGGNTDTQYF. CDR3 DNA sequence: TGTGCCAGTAGTCCCCGACTAGCGGGAGGAAACACAGATACGCAGTATTTT.

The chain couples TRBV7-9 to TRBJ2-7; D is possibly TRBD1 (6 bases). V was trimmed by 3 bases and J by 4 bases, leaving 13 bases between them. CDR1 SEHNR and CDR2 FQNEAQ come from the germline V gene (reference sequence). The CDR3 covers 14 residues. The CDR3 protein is CASSFGGRVYEQYF. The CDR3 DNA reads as TGTGCCAGCAGCTTTGGGGGCAGGGTGTACGAGCAGTACTTC.

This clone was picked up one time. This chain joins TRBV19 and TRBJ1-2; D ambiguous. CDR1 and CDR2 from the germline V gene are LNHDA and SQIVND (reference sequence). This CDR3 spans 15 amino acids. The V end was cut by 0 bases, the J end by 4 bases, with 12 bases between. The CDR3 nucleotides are TGTGCCAGTAGTATAGATTCCCGGGATGGCTATGGCTACACCTTC. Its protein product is CASSIDSRDGYGYTF.

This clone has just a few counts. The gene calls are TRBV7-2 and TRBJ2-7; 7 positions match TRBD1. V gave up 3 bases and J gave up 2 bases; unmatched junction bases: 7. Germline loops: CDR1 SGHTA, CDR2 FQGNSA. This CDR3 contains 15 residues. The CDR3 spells CASSFATGVAYEQYF. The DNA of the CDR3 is TGTGCCAGCAGCTTCGCCACAGGGGTGGCCTACGAGCAGTACTTC.

DNA of the CDR3: TGTGCCAGTAGTATCCCCCGAGGGGGGGGCGATCAGCCCCAGCATTTT. It specifies CASSIPRGGGDQPQHF. The rearrangement joins TRBV19 to TRBJ1-5; perhaps TRBD1 as D (6 bases). The germline gives CDR1 LNHDA, CDR2 SQIVND (reference sequence). Trimming took 3 bases from V and 5 from J, leaving 17 bases between them. The CDR3 has 16 residues.

CDR3 nucleotide sequence: TGTGCCAGCAGTTTATTTGCGGGAGATACGCAGTATTTT. Protein product: CASSLFAGDTQYF. This chain joins TRBV28 and TRBJ2-3, with TRBD2 as a possible D gene (5 bases). V lost 1 base, J lost 5 bases, and 7 bases lay in between. This CDR3 has 13 residues. Germline V gives CDR1 MDHEN, CDR2 SYDVKM.

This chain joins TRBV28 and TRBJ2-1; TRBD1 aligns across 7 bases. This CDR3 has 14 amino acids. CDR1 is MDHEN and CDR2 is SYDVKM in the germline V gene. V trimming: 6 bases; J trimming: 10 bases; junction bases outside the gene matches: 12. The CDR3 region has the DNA TGTGCCAGCAGGGAAGGGGGCTTGCCCAGGGAGCAGTTCTTC. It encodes CASREGGLPREQFF.

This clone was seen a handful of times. CDR3 sequence: CASSRQGAYGYTF. The CDR3 DNA is TGTGCCAGCAGTCGACAGGGGGCCTATGGCTACACCTTC. The chain combines TRBV6-5 with TRBJ1-2; TRBD1 matches at 10 bases. J gave up 4 bases and V 5 bases, and 1 base lay outside the gene matches. Germline V CDR1 and CDR2: MNHEY, SVGAGI. The CDR3 is 13 amino acids.

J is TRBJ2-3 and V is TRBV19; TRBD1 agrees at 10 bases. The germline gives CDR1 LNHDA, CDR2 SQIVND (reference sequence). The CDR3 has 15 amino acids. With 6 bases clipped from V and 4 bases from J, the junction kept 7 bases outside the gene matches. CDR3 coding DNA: TGTGCCAGTAGGGAGACAGGGGGCAATGCAGATACGCAGTATTTT. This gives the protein CASRETGGNADTQYF. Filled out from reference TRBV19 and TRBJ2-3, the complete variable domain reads DGGITQSPKYLFRKEGQNVTLSCEQNLNHDAMYWYRQDPGQGLRLIYYSQIVNDFQKGDIAEGYSVSREKKESFPLTVTSAQKNPTAFYLCASRETGGNADTQYFGPGTRLTVL.

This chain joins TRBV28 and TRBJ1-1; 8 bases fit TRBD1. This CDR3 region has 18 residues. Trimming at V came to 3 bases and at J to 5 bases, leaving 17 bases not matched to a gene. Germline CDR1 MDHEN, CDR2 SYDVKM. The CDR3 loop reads CASSFWPGQEIEGTEAFF. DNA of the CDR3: TGTGCCAGCAGTTTTTGGCCGGGACAGGAGATAGAGGGTACTGAAGCTTTCTTT.

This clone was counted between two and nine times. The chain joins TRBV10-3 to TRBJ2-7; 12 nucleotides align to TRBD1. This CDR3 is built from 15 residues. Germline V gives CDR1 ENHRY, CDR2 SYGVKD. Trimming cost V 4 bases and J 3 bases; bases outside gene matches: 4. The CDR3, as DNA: TGTGCCATCAGTGTCGGGACAGGGGGCAACTACGAGCAGTACTTC. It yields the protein CAISVGTGGNYEQYF.

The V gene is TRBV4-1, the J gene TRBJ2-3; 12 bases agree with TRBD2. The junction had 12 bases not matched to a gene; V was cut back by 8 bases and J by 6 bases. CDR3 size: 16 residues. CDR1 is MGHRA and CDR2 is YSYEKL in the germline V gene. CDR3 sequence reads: CASHLSLAGGSDTQYF. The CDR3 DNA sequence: TGCGCCAGCCATCTTTCCCTAGCGGGAGGGTCCGATACGCAGTATTTT.

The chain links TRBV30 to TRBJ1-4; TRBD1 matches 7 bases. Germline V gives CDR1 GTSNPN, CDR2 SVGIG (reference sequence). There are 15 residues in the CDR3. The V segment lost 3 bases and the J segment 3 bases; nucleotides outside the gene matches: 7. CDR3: CAWRRSTGPNEKLFF. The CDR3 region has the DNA TGTGCCTGGAGGCGGTCGACAGGGCCTAATGAAAAACTGTTTTTT.

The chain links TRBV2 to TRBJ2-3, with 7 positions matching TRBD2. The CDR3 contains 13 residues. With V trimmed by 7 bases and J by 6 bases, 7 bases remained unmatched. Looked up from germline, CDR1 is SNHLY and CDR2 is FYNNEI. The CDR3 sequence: CASMGGSRDTQYF. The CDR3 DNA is TGTGCCAGCATGGGGGGGAGTAGGGATACGCAGTATTTT.

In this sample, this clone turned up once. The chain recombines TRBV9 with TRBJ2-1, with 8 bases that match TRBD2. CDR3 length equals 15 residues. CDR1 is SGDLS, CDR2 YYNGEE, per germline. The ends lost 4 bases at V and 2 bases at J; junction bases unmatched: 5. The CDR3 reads CASSTAGAPYNEQFF. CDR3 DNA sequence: TGTGCCAGCAGCACAGCGGGAGCCCCCTACAATGAGCAGTTCTTC.

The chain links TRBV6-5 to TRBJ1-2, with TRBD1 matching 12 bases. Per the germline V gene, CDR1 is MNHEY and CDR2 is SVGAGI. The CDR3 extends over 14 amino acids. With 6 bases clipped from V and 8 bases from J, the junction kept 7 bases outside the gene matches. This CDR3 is CASSGDRGRGGYTF. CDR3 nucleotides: TGTGCCAGCAGCGGGGACAGGGGGCGCGGAGGCTACACCTTC.

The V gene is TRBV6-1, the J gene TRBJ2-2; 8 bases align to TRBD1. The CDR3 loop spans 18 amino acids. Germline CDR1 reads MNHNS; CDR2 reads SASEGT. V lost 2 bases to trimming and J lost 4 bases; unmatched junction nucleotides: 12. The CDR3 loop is CASSERFSGGAVTGELFF. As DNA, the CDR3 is TGTGCCAGCAGTGAAAGGTTCTCAGGGGGCGCGGTCACCGGGGAGCTGTTTTTT.

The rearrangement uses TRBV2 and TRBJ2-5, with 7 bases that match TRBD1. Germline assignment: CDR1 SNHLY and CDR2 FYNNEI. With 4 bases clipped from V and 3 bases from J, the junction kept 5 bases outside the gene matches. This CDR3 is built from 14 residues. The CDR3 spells CASSGDSFEETQYF. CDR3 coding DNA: TGTGCCAGCAGTGGGGACAGCTTTGAAGAGACCCAGTACTTC.

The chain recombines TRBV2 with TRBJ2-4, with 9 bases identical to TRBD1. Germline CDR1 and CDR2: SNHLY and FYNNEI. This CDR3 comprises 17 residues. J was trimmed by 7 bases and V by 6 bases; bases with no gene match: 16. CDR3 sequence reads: CASSARGTGRRWNIQYF. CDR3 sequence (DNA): TGTGCCAGCAGCGCCAGAGGGACAGGGAGAAGGTGGAACATTCAGTACTTC. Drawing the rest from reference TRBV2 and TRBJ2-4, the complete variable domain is EPEVTQTPSHQVTQMGQEVILRCVPISNHLYFYWYRQILGQKVEFLVSFYNNEISEKSEIFDDQFSVERPDGSNFTLKIRSTKLEDSAMYFCASSARGTGRRWNIQYFGAGTRLSVL.

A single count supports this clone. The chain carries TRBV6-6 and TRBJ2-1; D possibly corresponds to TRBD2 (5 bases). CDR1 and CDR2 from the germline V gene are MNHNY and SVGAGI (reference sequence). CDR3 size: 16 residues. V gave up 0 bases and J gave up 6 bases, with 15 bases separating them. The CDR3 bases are TGTGCCAGCAGTTACTCCCGGTGGGGAGCGCCCAATGAGCAGTTCTTC. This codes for CASSYSRWGAPNEQFF.